This note documents a single T cell receptor beta chain sequence. Antigen unknown. The sample belongs to a study of OX40 agonist ivuxolimab in advanced cancers. Broader study findings: Clonal expansion from baseline to week 6 occurred in both CD4+ and CD8+ T cells. Low normalized T-cell clonal expansion was also seen in some nonresponders.

The data were produced by immunoSEQ multiplex PCR, yet TCRdb's version contains in-frame clones alone and is incomplete. Of 9,000 to 10,000 clones listed, roughly 70% are singletons. Germline lookup yields CDR1 MNHNY and CDR2 SVGAGI (reference sequence). Unmatched junction bases numbered 16, after V lost 7 bases and J lost 8 bases. This CDR3 has 15 amino acids. People who had autoimmune disease history or systemic immunosuppression were excluded. This specimen consisted of CD4+ or CD8+ T cells sorted from blood, obtained in a trial of the OX40 agonist ivuxolimab. The V gene is TRBV6-6, the J gene TRBJ1-2, with 7 bases that match TRBD1. The sequence was collected from an adult with an advanced solid tumor such as melanoma, head and neck, liver or kidney cancer. The CDR3 bases are TGTGCCAGCATCTTACCCATTCCAGGGGGAGGAGGCTACACCTTC. Amino acids: CASILPIPGGGGYTF.